This T cell receptor (beta chain) was observed in a study of T-cell reconstitution after alpha-beta-depleted transplantation in children. Study outcomes and limitations: Among T cells one year after transplant, newly produced cells accounted for most counts and diversity. About two months after transplant, alpha-beta T cells reportedly came from several hundred expanded graft clones. Diversity of TCRbeta at day 60 was high in some patients, arising from surviving recipient T cells and thymic progenitors.

Preparing the TCRbeta library involved the use of unique molecular identifiers. TCRdb used MiXCR to reprocess the PCR reads, holding one entry per CDR3 protein. The table lists 150,000 to 200,000 distinct CDR3 sequences, around 10% of them singletons. Germline CDR1 is MGHRA and CDR2 is YSYEKL. CDR3 size: 17 residues. Points on this clonotype: The antigen is not known. A single base separates this from a much larger clone, so it may be a read error.

This clonotype originated in a boy between 2 and 10 years old with acute myeloid leukemia, due to receive a stem cell transplant. The sequences come from PBMCs, collected before TCRalphabeta/CD19-depleted stem cell transplant. The chain uses TRBV4-1 and TRBJ2-7; unclear D gene. CDR3 sequence (DNA): TGCGCCAGCAGCCAAGGATATATCGGCGGCAGCTCCTACCAGCAGTACTTC. Translated: CASSQGYIGGSSYQQYF.